A single sample gave rise to the 8 T cell receptor beta chains below, sequenced in a study of control samples from healthy donors and cancer patients. TCRdb's table, derived via immunoSEQ multiplex PCR, lists solely in-frame clones and lacks some. The data hold roughly 70,000 clones, with over 90% observed a single time. Specimen: blood. The receptors here all came from a woman in her 30s in good health.

This clone was picked up one time. The V call is TRBV19, the J call TRBJ1-5; D is undetermined. Per the germline V gene, CDR1 is LNHDA and CDR2 is SQIVND (reference sequence). The CDR3 has 14 residues. V dropped 3 bases and J dropped 2 bases, with 8 bases sitting between them. CDR3 protein: CASSILGGNQPQHF. The CDR3, as DNA: TGTGCCAGTAGTATTTTAGGAGGCAATCAGCCCCAGCATTTT.

V gene TRBV24-1 combines with J gene TRBJ1-2, with 10 bases identical to TRBD1. This CDR3 has 13 amino acids. Germline CDR1 and CDR2: KGHDR and SFDVKD. V shed 7 bases and J 7 bases; nucleotides not matched to a gene: 5. The CDR3 spells CATRETGGGGYTF. The CDR3 DNA reads TGTGCCACCAGGGAGACAGGGGGCGGTGGCTACACCTTC.

The chain couples TRBV29-1 to TRBJ1-3; TRBD1 agrees at 9 bases. The CDR3 is 13 residues long. V was clipped by 4 bases and J by 7 bases; unmatched bases: 5. The V gene's germline CDR1 is SQVTM and CDR2 ANQGSEA. For the CDR3, the DNA is TGCAGCGTTGTCGAGACAGGGGGTAACACCATATATTTT. Residues: CSVVETGGNTIYF.

The chain has TRBV7-2 and TRBJ2-7; maybe TRBD1 (5 bases). The germline gives CDR1 SGHTA, CDR2 FQGNSA. The CDR3 totals 14 residues. Deletions cut 1 base from V and 6 bases from J, with 13 bases between. This CDR3 is CASSLEGPLGEQYF. CDR3 nucleotide sequence: TGTGCCAGCAGCTTAGAGGGGCCCCTGGGCGAGCAGTACTTC.

The sample holds one count of this clone. One junction end disagrees with the germline gene, perhaps due to a read error. J is TRBJ1-3 and V is TRBV11-3; perhaps TRBD1 as D (5 bases). The CDR3 is 12 residues long. Per germline, CDR1 SGHNT and CDR2 YENEEA. As DNA, the CDR3 is TGTGCCAGCAGCTCCGGGACCTGGGGAATTGATTTT. Encoded protein: CASSSGTWGIDF.

The chain carries TRBV28 and TRBJ1-3; tentatively, D is TRBD1 (5 bases). V lost 5 bases to trimming and J lost 0 bases, with 32 bases between them. This CDR3 contains 22 residues. From germline, CDR1 is MDHEN and CDR2 SYDVKM. CDR3 region: CASSLRGKGIGKGPDSGNTIYF. DNA of the CDR3: TGTGCCAGCAGTCTTCGGGGGAAAGGGATAGGGAAAGGCCCCGACTCTGGAAACACCATATATTTT.

V and J are TRBV28 and TRBJ1-5; TRBD1 is a possible D gene (5 bases). V shed 2 bases and J shed 4 bases, with 9 bases lying between them. Germline values: CDR1 MDHEN, CDR2 SYDVKM. There are 14 residues in the CDR3. The CDR3 region has the DNA TGTGCCAGCAGTTTAATGTCAGGGAATCAGCCCCAGCATTTT. Its translation is CASSLMSGNQPQHF.

In nucleotides, the CDR3 is TGTGCCAGCAGCCAAGCTGGAGGGGGGGAGACCCAGTACTTC. It codes for CASSQAGGGETQYF. The V and J genes are TRBV3-1 (or the pseudogene TRBV3-2) and TRBJ2-5; either TRBD1 or TRBD2 may fit D (6 bases each). V was pared by 1 base and J by 5 bases, with 11 bases between. CDR3 size: 14 residues. Germline V CDR1 and CDR2: LGHDT, YNNKEL (reference sequence).